This TCR beta chain appears in the sequencing data of a study of shared clonotypes between healthy human individuals. Study-wide background: CD4 naive and CD4 memory each took three plates per donor, while CD8 naive took two and CD8 memory one.

This CDR3 spans 17 amino acids. With 0 bases removed from V and 2 bases from J, the gap between germline ends came to 15 bases. CDR1 and CDR2 from the germline V gene are MGHRA and YSYEKL. Terminally differentiated effector memory CD45RA+ cells were excluded from the naive CD8 cells, which were CD45RO-negative and positively selected for CCR7. Libraries were prepared by immunoSEQ multiplex PCR; TCRdb keeps only in-frame clonotypes and omits some of them. The sample holds some 2 million clones, roughly 94% seen once. This clonotype was obtained from a young man in good health. The chain is built from TRBV4-1 and TRBJ2-3; perhaps TRBD2 as D (7 bases). Sequencing used naive CD8+ T cells sorted from blood. The CDR3 sequence: CASSQEGEGVNTDTQYF. CDR3 DNA sequence: TGCGCCAGCAGCCAAGAGGGGGAGGGGGTTAACACAGATACGCAGTATTTT.